Detailed here is one TCR beta chain. This clone's antigen is unknown. Base qualities are missing; no much larger clone stands one base away. These data originate in a study of blood T cell repertoires in COVID-19 (TCRdb year 2020). For the study in its entirety: The collaborator samples originated in the United States, Italy and Spain and spanned the acute and convalescent phases of COVID-19. The prospective study material was composed of cDNA or gDNA derived from T cells, B-cell-depleted T cells, or PBMCs. Where available, HLA class I and class II types were taken from metadata supplied by the sample provider and were not determined by assay-based typing. The sample metadata nearly always contained a de-identified subject ID, COVID-19 status, age in years and sex. The repertoires were made available in a free public database intended to serve as a resource for research on the immune response to SARS-CoV-2. Deeply sampled blood TCRbeta repertoires from subjects exposed to, actively infected with, or recovered from COVID-19 were included in the dataset. The samples were drawn from two sources: the first 160 participants of the ongoing ImmuneRACE study, and over 1,000 subjects contributed by 6 global collaborators.

Collaborating institutions collected whole blood in K2EDTA tubes following their own protocols. For TCRbeta analysis, collaborators shipped samples in one of three forms: frozen whole blood, isolated PBMCs, or DNA extracted from either of those sample types. V is cut by 7 bases and J by 3 bases, and the space between the germline ends is 13 bases. From a lookup of the germline V gene, CDR1 and CDR2 are MDHEN and SYDVKM. From its cysteine to its phenylalanine, the CDR3 spans 13 amino acids. The DNA shown is the 39-base CDR3, in frame from base 1. TCRbeta CDR3 regions were amplified from genomic DNA by means of the immunoSEQ Assay, a bias-controlled multiplex PCR. The study's own analysis went as follows. Nucleated cell counts per sample were estimated from amplification of reference gene primers within the assay. To quantify the absolute abundance of each unique TCRbeta CDR3 rearrangement, sequence reads were collapsed and filtered. For each sample, productive Simpson clonality was calculated as the square root of Simpson's diversity index across productive rearrangements. TCRdb re-hosts the immuneACCESS table, in-frame sequences only. Its copies lack some clones; in the studies checked, an unresolved V gene accounts for under half of them, and the cause for the rest is not known. D and trimming come from the DNA, and the V and J calls and clone size come from that table. This sample holds 200,000 to 250,000 clones; roughly four fifths were observed only once. The ten largest clones capture roughly 2.3% of the sample.

General study outcomes and caveats: The amount of clinical and demographic metadata varied by source and participant and was provided uncurated.

The origin of this receptor is a woman aged 60-75 years with acute or convalescent COVID-19. The chain is assembled from TRBV28 and TRBJ2-7, with no reliable assignment of the D segment. Sequenced input: peripheral blood. In nucleotide form, the sequence is TGTGCCAGCACCTTAACCGGCGGCTACGAGCAGTACTTC. This sequence encodes CASTLTGGYEQYF.